These 5 T cell receptor beta chains originate from one sample sequenced in a study of blood T cells in healthy people across ages. Through a sample-barcoded 5' primer and a J-beta primer mix, a second PCR was run for roughly 7 to 12 cycles. TCRdb redid the calling of the 5' RACE reads with MiXCR, one entry per CDR3 protein. The sample records about 400,000 distinct CDR3 sequences, approximately 52% being singletons. Material for sequencing was blood. Receptors originate from a man aged 55 to 69 in good health.

The CDR3 DNA reads as TGTGCCAGCAGTGGCGCCGGGACAGGCTTACATGAGCAGTTCTTC. Translation gives CASSGAGTGLHEQFF. The rearrangement links TRBV6-5 to TRBJ2-1, with 8 bases fitting TRBD1. This CDR3 has 15 amino acids. The junction had 11 bases not matched to a gene; V was cut back by 5 bases and J by 8 bases. The germline gives CDR1 MNHEY, CDR2 SVGAGI.

The rearrangement joins TRBV29-1 to TRBJ1-1; 7 bases are a match to TRBD1. V shed 0 bases and J 5 bases; nucleotides not matched to a gene: 6. Germline V lookup: CDR1 SQVTM, CDR2 ANQGSEA. CDR3 length: 14 residues. DNA for the CDR3: TGCAGCGTTGAAGACACACCAGGGGGTACTGAAGCTTTCTTT. As protein: CSVEDTPGGTEAFF.

This clonotype came up a few times. The rearrangement uses TRBV20-1 and TRBJ2-7; 7 bases agree with TRBD1. Per the germline V gene, CDR1 is DFQATT and CDR2 is SNEGSKA (reference sequence). Trimming took 3 bases from V and 9 from J; bases not matched to a gene: 14. CDR3 length: 14 residues. DNA of the CDR3: TGCAGTGCTAGTGGGGGACAGCAATTGTCGGGGCAGTACTTC. Its translation is CSASGGQQLSGQYF.

This clonotype was picked up a small number of times. This could be a read error, since a much larger clone is one nucleotide away. The chain is built from TRBV2 and TRBJ2-4, with TRBD1 matching 10 bases. The J call may be incorrect, as the DNA end agrees better with TRBJ2-7. The V gene's germline CDR1 is SNHLY and CDR2 FYNNEI. The CDR3 runs to 13 residues. The CDR3 protein is CASTRDRGYEQYF. As DNA, the CDR3 is TGTGCCAGCACCCGGGACAGGGGTTACGAGCAGTACTTC.

This chain uses TRBV14 with TRBJ1-2; D unclear. CDR3 size: 15 residues. Trimming cost V 0 bases and J 2 bases, with 10 bases left between them. In germline, CDR1 is SGHDN, CDR2 FVKESK. DNA of the CDR3: TGTGCCAGCAGCCAAGATTACACTGGAAACTATGGCTACACCTTC. This sequence encodes CASSQDYTGNYGYTF.